This TCR beta chain derives from a study of T cell responses to AZD1222 COVID-19 vaccine. Study findings and constraints: Across the whole spike, CD4 TCRs peaked at regions 160-218 and 743-854. Baseline testing showed seropositivity in only six or seven AZD1222 recipients.

The CDR3 sequence is 12 residues long. V was trimmed by 7 bases and J by 0 bases, leaving 7 bases between them. Per germline, CDR1 MNHEY and CDR2 SVGAGI. For this clone: What it binds is not known.

Here immunoSEQ multiplex PCR was the method, and the copy in TCRdb shows in-frame clones only, minus some. Of about 83,000 clones listed, approximately 85% are singletons. The TCR comes from an adult who received the AZD1222 COVID-19 vaccine. Sequences were derived from peripheral blood, sampled 28 days after the second AZD1222 dose. This chain uses TRBV6-5 with TRBJ2-7; D is unclear. The DNA for the CDR3 is TGTGCCAGCACCGACAACTCCTACGAGCAGTACTTC. Amino acid sequence: CASTDNSYEQYF.